These 2 T cell receptor beta chains were sequenced from one sample in a study of Graves' ophthalmopathy and Graves' hyperthyroidism. From RNA, the CDR3 regions of TCR beta chains were amplified and sequenced. After a first-round RT-PCR with HTBI primers, a second-round multiplex PCR was run. TCRdb re-called the multiplex PCR reads through MiXCR, storing one row per CDR3 protein. This table has approximately 460,000 distinct CDR3 sequences, over 13% appearing once. The sample was blood. These receptors were taken from a young woman with Graves' ophthalmopathy.

The CDR3, as DNA: TGTGCCAGCAGCCCCCACTCGGGGTTGAACACTGAAGCTTTCTTT. Translating gives CASSPHSGLNTEAFF. V is TRBV11-2 and J is TRBJ1-1, with D uncertain. This CDR3 has 15 residues. V shed 5 bases and J shed 0 bases, with 13 bases lying between them. Germline V CDR1 and CDR2: SGHAT, FQNNGV. The full variable domain, with the rest looked up from reference TRBV11-2 and TRBJ1-1, is EAGVAQSPRYKIIEKRQSVAFWCNPISGHATLYWYQQILGQGPKLLIQFQNNGVVDDSQLPKDRFSAERLKGVDSTLKIQPAKLEDSAVYLCASSPHSGLNTEAFFGQGTRLTVV.

This clonotype was detected only a few times. The chain joins TRBV30 to TRBJ2-7, with TRBD1 matching over 7 bases. Germline assignment: CDR1 GTSNPN and CDR2 SVGIG (reference sequence). The CDR3 totals 14 residues. Germline trimming cut 1 base from V and 8 bases from J; bases unmatched to any gene: 11. In DNA, the CDR3 is TGTGCCTGGAGTGGGGACAGATACGGAACGAAGCAGTACTTC. Residues: CAWSGDRYGTKQYF.